This T cell receptor (beta chain) was obtained from a study of T cells after yellow fever vaccination (dated by TCRdb to the late 2010s). Describing the broader study: The SMART-Seq v4 Ultra Low Input RNA kit was used to prepare libraries from fractions with low cell numbers. Blood was drawn at multiple timepoints before and after primary and secondary immunization, with bulk PBMC replicates and cell subsets isolated. Two healthy male donors made up the cohort, one aged 18 to 29 years and the other aged 30 to 40 years. To follow T-cell clones before and after both primary and booster YFV17D yellow fever vaccination, bulk TCR alpha and beta repertoires underwent longitudinal sequencing. General study outcomes and caveats: A small share of clonotypes occurred in both CD4 and CD8 compartments, likely arising from convergent recombination. The secondary T-cell response was weaker than the primary response but faster, peaking on day 5 instead of day 15. Computational filtering was required because FACS-sorted repertoires could contain abundant contaminating clonotypes from the bulk population. Because only a couple of donors were included in the study, the extent to which the findings can be generalized is limited. Most clones expanded after primary vaccination (around 96% of CD4 and over 80% of CD8) were re-detected after the booster, suggesting that broad memory maintenance occurred.

V loses 0 bases, J loses 0 bases, and the germline ends lie 9 bases apart. From its cysteine to its phenylalanine, the CDR3 spans 15 amino acids. Left in the record is the CDR3 DNA by itself, 45 bases read in frame from the first base. The germline V gene encodes CDR1 MNHEY and CDR2 SVGAGI. With regard to this clonotype: There is no known antigen for this receptor. No base quality values were provided; no much bigger clone lies one nucleotide off.

Interpreted using the paper, the treatment or condition label stands for: live attenuated yellow fever vaccine strain. PBMCs were isolated from peripheral blood using a standard Ficoll-Paque protocol. Dynabeads CD4 and CD8 positive selection kits were used to isolate the CD4 and CD8 T-cell fractions. RNA was extracted with TriZol from bulk PBMCs, CD4 and CD8 fractions, and dextramer-positive and dextramer-negative fractions. The sequencer listed for this sample is Illumina NovaSeq 6000. TCR cDNA was synthesized by 5'RACE template switching, which introduced a universal primer site and unique molecular identifiers. cDNA synthesis was primed from both the TCR alpha and TCR beta constant segments. Library amplification used two PCR steps, and the second PCR step added sample barcodes and sequencing adapters. Sequencing of libraries was done on Illumina HiSeq 2500 (2x100 bp) or NovaSeq (2x150 bp). Under the source paper's analysis protocol: Reads were demultiplexed and collapsed into UMI consensus sequences with MIGEC, and V(D)J alignment was performed with MiXCR. Clonotypes responding to the vaccine were identified with edgeR on replicate PBMC samples, with the criteria of FDR below 0.01 and a log2 fold change above 5 up to day 15. CD4 or CD8 identity was assigned to each bulk clonotype according to whether the clonotype was present at higher abundance in the sequenced CD4 repertoire or the sequenced CD8 repertoire. TCRdb took the public reads, trimmed them with fastp at Q25, ran MiXCR for clone calling and kept in-frame beta chains. CDR3 protein duplicates are merged, each entry listing the most common genes and DNA. What appears here as the V and J calls and clone size reflects TCRdb's work, not the paper's. This sample holds more than 95,000 distinct CDR3 sequences; 13% to 15% were observed only once. 43% of the sample belongs to the ten largest clones.

This specimen was CD8+ T cells sorted from PBMCs, taken 5 days after the yellow fever booster vaccination. This TCR was sampled from a man between 18 and 35 years old who received the YFV17D yellow fever vaccine. The chain couples TRBV6-5 to TRBJ2-7; confidence is insufficient to name the D gene. The DNA sequence is given as TGTGCCAGCAGTTACTCCCATGAGAGCTCCTACGAGCAGTACTTC. Protein translation: CASSYSHESSYEQYF.